The T cell receptor (beta chain) under discussion was sequenced for a study of tumor-infiltrating lymphocytes in primary liver carcinoma. At the level of the study: Primary liver carcinoma, confirmed by histopathology, was surgically resected.

This clonotype was counted a few times. Its specificity is unknown. Unsorted whole blood yielded the blood RNA, and germline DNA was also extracted. Roughly 4.1 milliliters of peripheral blood were gathered ahead of the operation. Germline V CDR1 and CDR2: SGHDT, YYEEEE. The trim removed 3 bases at V and 2 bases at J, leaving 13 bases unmatched. This CDR3 region has 17 residues. Points from the study as a whole: Between tumor regions, pairs overlapped more than tumor-adjacent and tumor-blood pairs did.

Starting material of 450 to 550 ng total RNA yielded TCR beta cDNA via a constant-region primer. Slightly modified ARM-PCR served as the procedure for the TCR beta libraries. These libraries came from three rounds of nested multiplex PCR. Amplification in the first two PCR rounds was performed using TRBV1-TRBV30 forward primers and a C-beta reverse primer for 10 cycles each. One entry per CDR3 protein results from TCRdb running MiXCR on the multiplex PCR reads. Here the sample spans hundreds of thousands of distinct CDR3 sequences, around three fifths being singletons. The receptor was derived from a woman aged 30 to 39 with primary liver carcinoma and hepatitis B virus infection. The sample consisted of peripheral blood. The chain carries TRBV5-6 and TRBJ1-2; TRBD1 aligns across 7 bases. In DNA, the CDR3 is TGTGCCAGCAGCTCCCCTGACAGGGCTAATCTCAACTATGGCTACACCTTC. Protein: CASSSPDRANLNYGYTF.